A selection of T cell receptor beta chains follows, all from one sample in a study of T-cell memory formation after mild COVID-19. TCRdb fed the 5' RACE reads into MiXCR, producing one record per CDR3 protein. The sample has some 350,000 distinct CDR3 sequences, 15% to 20% seen once; the top ten hold 20% to 25%. The sequenced material came from PBMCs or a T cell subset sorted from them (not recorded which). Receptors were obtained from a man aged 18 to 30 who had mild COVID-19 (a few samples of this study predate the infection). Cell type and time point are not known. Both conserved end residues are part of each CDR3. D genes are given only for firm matches. Size values are once, few and many counts, or a class for expanded clones, and some rows have none.

D gene: .; clone size: .; V gene: TRBV24-1; J gene: TRBJ2-3; CDR3 protein: CATSDQGGFGADTQYF; CDR3 DNA: TGTGCCACCAGTGACCAGGGAGGTTTTGGTGCAGATACGCAGTATTTT
D gene: TRBD2; clone size: many; V gene: TRBV6-5; J gene: TRBJ2-2; CDR3 protein: CASSREGTSSLPGDTGELFF; CDR3 DNA: TGTGCCAGCAGTCGGGAGGGGACTAGCTCTCTGCCTGGGGACACCGGGGAGCTGTTTTTT
D gene: .; clone size: .; V gene: TRBV29-1; J gene: TRBJ1-1; CDR3 protein: CSVEDGGAEAFF; CDR3 DNA: TGCAGCGTTGAAGACGGTGGGGCTGAAGCTTTCTTT
D gene: .; clone size: .; V gene: TRBV7-2; J gene: TRBJ2-3; CDR3 protein: CASSLGRIRTDTQYF; CDR3 DNA: TGTGCCAGCAGCTTAGGGCGGATCCGCACAGATACGCAGTATTTT
D gene: .; clone size: few; V gene: TRBV5-1; J gene: TRBJ1-1; CDR3 protein: CASRRETNTEAFF; CDR3 DNA: TGCGCCAGCAGAAGGGAGACAAACACTGAAGCTTTCTTT
D gene: .; clone size: .; V gene: TRBV12-3/TRBV12-4; J gene: TRBJ2-2; CDR3 protein: CASSPRPPGINTGELFF; CDR3 DNA: TGTGCCAGCAGTCCCAGACCGCCCGGAATCAACACCGGGGAGCTGTTTTTT
D gene: .; clone size: few; V gene: TRBV5-1; J gene: TRBJ2-7; CDR3 protein: CASRGQGMSYEQYF; CDR3 DNA: TGCGCCAGCAGGGGCCAGGGAATGTCCTACGAGCAGTACTTC
D gene: TRBD1; clone size: few; V gene: TRBV29-1; J gene: TRBJ2-5; CDR3 protein: CSADRTQETQYF; CDR3 DNA: TGCAGCGCGGACAGGACGCAAGAGACCCAGTACTTC
D gene: .; clone size: .; V gene: TRBV4-3; J gene: TRBJ2-7; CDR3 protein: CASSQDSASPTYEQYF; CDR3 DNA: TGCGCCAGCAGCCAAGACAGTGCCAGTCCAACCTACGAGCAGTACTTC
D gene: TRBD2; clone size: few; V gene: TRBV20-1; J gene: TRBJ2-3; CDR3 protein: CSLLSGGLTDTQYF; CDR3 DNA: TGCAGCCTACTGAGCGGGGGGCTTACAGATACGCAGTATTTT
D gene: TRBD2; clone size: .; V gene: TRBV9; J gene: TRBJ2-5; CDR3 protein: CASSVTSGGQHQETQYF; CDR3 DNA: TGTGCCAGCAGCGTAACTAGCGGGGGACAACATCAAGAGACCCAGTACTTC
D gene: .; clone size: .; V gene: TRBV5-6; J gene: TRBJ2-5; CDR3 protein: CASSLAQANQETQYF; CDR3 DNA: TGTGCCAGCAGCTTGGCCCAGGCGAACCAAGAGACCCAGTACTTC
D gene: .; clone size: .; V gene: TRBV29-1; J gene: TRBJ2-7; CDR3 protein: CSVRTVTYEQYF; CDR3 DNA: TGCAGCGTCCGGACAGTAACCTACGAGCAGTACTTC
D gene: .; clone size: few; V gene: TRBV30; J gene: TRBJ2-1; CDR3 protein: CAWSRLHGGEQFF; CDR3 DNA: TGTGCCTGGAGTCGGCTTCATGGGGGTGAGCAGTTCTTC
D gene: .; clone size: .; V gene: TRBV3-1; J gene: TRBJ1-5; CDR3 protein: CASGLGGNGDQPQHF; CDR3 DNA: TGTGCCAGCGGACTAGGGGGGAATGGAGATCAGCCCCAGCATTTT
D gene: TRBD1; clone size: .; V gene: TRBV7-9; J gene: TRBJ1-1; CDR3 protein: CASSPRQGSNTEAFF; CDR3 DNA: TGTGCCAGCAGCCCCCGACAGGGATCCAACACTGAAGCTTTCTTT
D gene: .; clone size: .; V gene: TRBV28; J gene: TRBJ1-2; CDR3 protein: CASGQLHGNGYTF; CDR3 DNA: TGTGCCAGCGGACAACTACACGGGAATGGCTACACCTTC
D gene: TRBD1; clone size: .; V gene: TRBV27; J gene: TRBJ1-5; CDR3 protein: CASSSSGTGYNQPQHF; CDR3 DNA: TGTGCCAGCAGTTCCTCCGGGACAGGGTATAATCAGCCCCAGCATTTT
D gene: .; clone size: few; V gene: TRBV7-9; J gene: TRBJ1-1; CDR3 protein: CASSLSGVLKAFF; CDR3 DNA: TGTGCCAGCAGCTTATCAGGGGTCCTTAAAGCTTTCTTT
D gene: .; clone size: few; V gene: TRBV12-5; J gene: TRBJ1-1; CDR3 protein: CASAPHLNTEAFF; CDR3 DNA: TGTGCTAGTGCCCCCCACCTGAACACTGAAGCTTTCTTT
D gene: .; clone size: .; V gene: TRBV29-1; J gene: TRBJ2-7; CDR3 protein: CSVQGQDYEQYF; CDR3 DNA: TGCAGCGTACAGGGACAAGACTACGAGCAGTACTTC
D gene: .; clone size: many; V gene: TRBV2; J gene: TRBJ2-1; CDR3 protein: CASTLDRNNEQFF; CDR3 DNA: TGTGCCAGCACCCTTGACAGGAACAATGAGCAGTTCTTC
D gene: .; clone size: .; V gene: TRBV7-2; J gene: TRBJ1-1; CDR3 protein: CASSLVGGAVTEAFF; CDR3 DNA: TGTGCCAGCAGCTTAGTCGGGGGCGCGGTGACTGAAGCTTTCTTT
D gene: .; clone size: few; V gene: TRBV4-1; J gene: TRBJ1-4; CDR3 protein: CASSQDLTRVLEKLFF; CDR3 DNA: TGCGCCAGCAGCCAAGACCTAACCAGGGTTCTTGAAAAACTGTTTTTT
D gene: TRBD2; clone size: .; V gene: TRBV20-1; J gene: TRBJ2-5; CDR3 protein: CSAHGGGVETQYF; CDR3 DNA: TGCAGTGCTCATGGCGGGGGGGTCGAGACCCAGTACTTC
D gene: .; clone size: many; V gene: TRBV4-2; J gene: TRBJ2-7; CDR3 protein: CASSPSTGETYEQYF; CDR3 DNA: TGTGCCAGCAGCCCTTCGACTGGGGAGACCTACGAGCAGTACTTC
D gene: TRBD1; clone size: .; V gene: TRBV5-1; J gene: TRBJ2-5; CDR3 protein: CASSLDRGTKTQYF; CDR3 DNA: TGCGCCAGCAGCTTGGACAGGGGGACGAAGACCCAGTACTTC
D gene: .; clone size: few; V gene: TRBV7-2; J gene: TRBJ2-3; CDR3 protein: CASSSVASDTQYF; CDR3 DNA: TGTGCCAGCAGCTCCGTAGCATCCGATACGCAGTATTTT
D gene: TRBD2; clone size: many; V gene: TRBV20-1; J gene: TRBJ2-5; CDR3 protein: CSAPREGSSQETQYF; CDR3 DNA: TGCAGTGCTCCCAGGGAGGGATCCAGCCAAGAGACCCAGTACTTC
D gene: .; clone size: few; V gene: TRBV20-1; J gene: TRBJ2-7; CDR3 protein: CSASGRNYEQYF; CDR3 DNA: TGCAGTGCTAGTGGACGGAACTACGAGCAGTACTTC
D gene: TRBD1; clone size: few; V gene: TRBV30; J gene: TRBJ2-4; CDR3 protein: CAWSSGTGRPGGDIQYF; CDR3 DNA: TGTGCCTGGAGCTCCGGGACAGGACGACCCGGTGGGGACATTCAGTACTTC
D gene: .; clone size: .; V gene: TRBV7-2; J gene: TRBJ2-2; CDR3 protein: CASSPRHLTGELFF; CDR3 DNA: TGTGCCAGCAGCCCCAGACATCTGACCGGGGAGCTGTTTTTT
D gene: TRBD2; clone size: many; V gene: TRBV7-8; J gene: TRBJ2-1; CDR3 protein: CASSLGLAKHNEQFF; CDR3 DNA: TGTGCCAGCAGCTTGGGACTAGCAAAACACAATGAGCAGTTCTTC
D gene: .; clone size: .; V gene: TRBV12-3/TRBV12-4; J gene: TRBJ1-6; CDR3 protein: CASSQSINSPLHF; CDR3 DNA: TGTGCCAGCAGCCAGAGCATTAATTCACCCCTCCACTTT
D gene: .; clone size: few; V gene: TRBV2; J gene: TRBJ2-3; CDR3 protein: CASSEREPRTDTQYF; CDR3 DNA: TGTGCCAGCAGTGAGAGGGAGCCCCGCACAGATACGCAGTATTTT
D gene: .; clone size: few; V gene: TRBV4-2; J gene: TRBJ1-1; CDR3 protein: CASSQDRSRGDTEAFF; CDR3 DNA: TGTGCCAGCAGCCAAGATCGGTCAAGGGGGGACACTGAAGCTTTCTTT